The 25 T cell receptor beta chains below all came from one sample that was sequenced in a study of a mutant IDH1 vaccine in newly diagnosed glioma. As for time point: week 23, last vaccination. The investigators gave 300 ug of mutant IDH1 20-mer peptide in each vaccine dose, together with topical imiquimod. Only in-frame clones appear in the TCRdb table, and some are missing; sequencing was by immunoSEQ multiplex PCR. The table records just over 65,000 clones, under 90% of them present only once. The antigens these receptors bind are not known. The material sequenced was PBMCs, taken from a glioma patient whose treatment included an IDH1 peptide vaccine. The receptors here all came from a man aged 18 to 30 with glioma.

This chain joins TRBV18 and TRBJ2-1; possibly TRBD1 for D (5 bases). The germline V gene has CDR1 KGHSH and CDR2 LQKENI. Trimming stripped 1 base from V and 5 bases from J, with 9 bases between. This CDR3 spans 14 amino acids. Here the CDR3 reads CASSPLRAHNEQFF. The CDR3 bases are TGTGCCAGCTCACCACTCAGGGCCCACAATGAGCAGTTCTTC.

The CDR3 region has the DNA TGTGCCAGCAGCCCAACGACAGGGCGAACTGAAGCTTTCTTT. Translation: CASSPTTGRTEAFF. This chain links TRBV7-9 with TRBJ1-1, with 7 bases identical to TRBD1. The CDR3 is made up of 14 amino acids. Germline V gives CDR1 SEHNR, CDR2 FQNEAQ (reference sequence). With 5 bases clipped from V and 5 bases from J, the junction kept 8 bases outside the gene matches.

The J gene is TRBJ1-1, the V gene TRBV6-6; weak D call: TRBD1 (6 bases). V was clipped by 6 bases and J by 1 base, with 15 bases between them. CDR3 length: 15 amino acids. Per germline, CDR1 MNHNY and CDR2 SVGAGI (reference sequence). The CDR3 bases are TGTGCCAGCAGGGACGGACAGAGATCGAACACTGAAGCTTTCTTT. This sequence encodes CASRDGQRSNTEAFF.

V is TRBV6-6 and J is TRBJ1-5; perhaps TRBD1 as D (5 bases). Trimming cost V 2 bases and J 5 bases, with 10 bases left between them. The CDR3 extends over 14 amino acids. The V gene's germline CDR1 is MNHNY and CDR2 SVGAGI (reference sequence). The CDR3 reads CASSYAGGDQPQHF. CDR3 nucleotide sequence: TGTGCCAGCAGTTACGCGGGGGGAGATCAGCCCCAGCATTTT.

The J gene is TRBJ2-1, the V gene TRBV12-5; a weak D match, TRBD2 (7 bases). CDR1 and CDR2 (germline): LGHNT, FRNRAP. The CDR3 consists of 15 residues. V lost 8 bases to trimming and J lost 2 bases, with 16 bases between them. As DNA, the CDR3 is TGTGCTAGTAAGGGGGGGAAGGGGGCCTACAATGAGCAGTTCTTC. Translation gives CASKGGKGAYNEQFF.

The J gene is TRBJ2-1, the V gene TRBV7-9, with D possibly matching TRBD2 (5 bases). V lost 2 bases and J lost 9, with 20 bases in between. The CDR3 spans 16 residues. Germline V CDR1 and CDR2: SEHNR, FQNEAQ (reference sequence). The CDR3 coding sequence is TGTGCCAGCAGCTTAATCGACGGGATCAGAGGTGGTGAGCAGTTCTTC. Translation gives CASSLIDGIRGGEQFF.

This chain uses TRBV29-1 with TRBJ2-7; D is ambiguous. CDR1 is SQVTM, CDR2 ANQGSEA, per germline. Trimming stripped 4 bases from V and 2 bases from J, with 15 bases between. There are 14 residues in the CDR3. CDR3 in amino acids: CSVAQTAATYEQYF. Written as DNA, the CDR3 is TGCAGCGTTGCCCAAACTGCTGCGACCTACGAGCAGTACTTC.

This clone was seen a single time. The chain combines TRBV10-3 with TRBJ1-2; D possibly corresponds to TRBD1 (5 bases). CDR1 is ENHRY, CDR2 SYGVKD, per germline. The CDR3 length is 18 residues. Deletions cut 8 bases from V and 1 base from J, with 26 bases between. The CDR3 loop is CAISQGSRAEGYNYGYTF. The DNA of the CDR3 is TGTGCCATCTCCCAGGGCAGCCGGGCCGAGGGTTATAACTATGGCTACACCTTC.

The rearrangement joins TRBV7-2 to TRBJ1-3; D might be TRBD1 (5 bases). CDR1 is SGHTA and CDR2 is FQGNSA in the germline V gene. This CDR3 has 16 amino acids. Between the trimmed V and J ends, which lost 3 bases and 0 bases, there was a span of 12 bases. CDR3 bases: TGTGCCAGCAGCTTCAACTCAGGGTCCTCTGGAAACACCATATATTTT. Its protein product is CASSFNSGSSGNTIYF.

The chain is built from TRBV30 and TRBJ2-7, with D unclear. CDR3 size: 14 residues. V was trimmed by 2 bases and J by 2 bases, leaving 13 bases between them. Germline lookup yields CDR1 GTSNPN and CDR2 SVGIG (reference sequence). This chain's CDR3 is CAWSSLGNPYEQYF. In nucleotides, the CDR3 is TGTGCCTGGAGTTCCCTTGGGAACCCCTACGAGCAGTACTTC.

The CDR3 region is CASSAGWGNTEAFF. The CDR3 DNA reads as TGTGCCAGTAGTGCTGGATGGGGTAACACTGAAGCTTTCTTT. The J gene is TRBJ1-1, the V gene TRBV19; no definite D call. The CDR3 loop spans 14 amino acids. Trimming pared 5 bases from V and 2 bases from J, leaving 12 bases between. In germline, CDR1 is LNHDA, CDR2 SQIVND (reference sequence). The full variable domain, its missing parts supplied by reference TRBV19 and TRBJ1-1, is DGGITQSPKYLFRKEGQNVTLSCEQNLNHDAMYWYRQDPGQGLRLIYYSQIVNDFQKGDIAEGYSVSREKKESFPLTVTSAQKNPTAFYLCASSAGWGNTEAFFGQGTRLTVV.

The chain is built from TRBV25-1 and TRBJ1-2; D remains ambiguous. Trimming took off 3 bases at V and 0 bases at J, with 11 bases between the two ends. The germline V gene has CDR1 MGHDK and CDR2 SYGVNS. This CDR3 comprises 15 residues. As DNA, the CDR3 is TGTGCCAGCAGTGACCCGACACCCACTAACTATGGCTACACCTTC. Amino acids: CASSDPTPTNYGYTF.

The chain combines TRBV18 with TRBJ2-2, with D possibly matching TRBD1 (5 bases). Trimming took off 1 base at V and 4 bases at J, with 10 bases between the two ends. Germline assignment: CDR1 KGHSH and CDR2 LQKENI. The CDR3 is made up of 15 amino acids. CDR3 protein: CASSPRQGATGELFF. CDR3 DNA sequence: TGTGCCAGCTCACCACGGCAGGGCGCCACCGGGGAGCTGTTTTTT.

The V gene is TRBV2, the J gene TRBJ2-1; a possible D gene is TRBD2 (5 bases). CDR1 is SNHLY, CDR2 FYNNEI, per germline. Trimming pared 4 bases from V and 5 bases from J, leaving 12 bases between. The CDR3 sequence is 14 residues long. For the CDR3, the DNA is TGTGCCAGCAGTGGGACTCCAACAGACAATGAGCAGTTCTTC. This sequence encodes CASSGTPTDNEQFF.

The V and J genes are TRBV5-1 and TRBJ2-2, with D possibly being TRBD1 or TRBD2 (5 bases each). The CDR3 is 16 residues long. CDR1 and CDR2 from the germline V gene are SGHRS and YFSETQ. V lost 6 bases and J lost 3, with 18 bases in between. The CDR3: CASTHRVGEYTGELFF. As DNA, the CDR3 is TGCGCCAGCACCCACCGGGTAGGGGAGTACACCGGGGAGCTGTTTTTT.

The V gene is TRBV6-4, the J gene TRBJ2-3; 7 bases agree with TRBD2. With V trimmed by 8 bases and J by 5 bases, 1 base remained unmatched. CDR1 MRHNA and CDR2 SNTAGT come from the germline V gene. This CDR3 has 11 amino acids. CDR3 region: CASGRGDTQYF. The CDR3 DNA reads TGTGCCAGCGGGAGGGGAGATACGCAGTATTTT.

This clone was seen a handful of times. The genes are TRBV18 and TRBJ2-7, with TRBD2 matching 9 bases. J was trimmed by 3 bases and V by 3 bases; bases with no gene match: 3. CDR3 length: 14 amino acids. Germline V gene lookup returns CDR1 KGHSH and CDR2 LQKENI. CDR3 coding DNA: TGTGCCAGCTCACCTACTAGCGGGTACTACGAGCAGTACTTC. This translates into CASSPTSGYYEQYF.

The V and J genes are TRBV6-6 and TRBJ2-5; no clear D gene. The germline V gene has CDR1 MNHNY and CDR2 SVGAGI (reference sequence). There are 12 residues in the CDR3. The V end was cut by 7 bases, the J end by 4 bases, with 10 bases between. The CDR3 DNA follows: TGTGCCAGCACCCCCTCCCCAGAGACCCAGTACTTC. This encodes CASTPSPETQYF.

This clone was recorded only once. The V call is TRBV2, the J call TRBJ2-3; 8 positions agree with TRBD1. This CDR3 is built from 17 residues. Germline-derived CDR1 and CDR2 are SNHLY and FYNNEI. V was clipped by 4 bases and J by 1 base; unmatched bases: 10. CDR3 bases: TGTGCCAGCAGTGGAACGAGGACAGGGTGGGGCACAGATACGCAGTATTTT. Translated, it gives CASSGTRTGWGTDTQYF.

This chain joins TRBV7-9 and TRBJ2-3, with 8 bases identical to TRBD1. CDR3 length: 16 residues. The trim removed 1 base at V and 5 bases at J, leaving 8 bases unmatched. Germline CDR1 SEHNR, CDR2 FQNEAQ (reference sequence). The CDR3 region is CASSLDRGYIKDTQYF. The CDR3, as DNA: TGTGCCAGCAGCTTAGACAGGGGGTATATTAAAGATACGCAGTATTTT.

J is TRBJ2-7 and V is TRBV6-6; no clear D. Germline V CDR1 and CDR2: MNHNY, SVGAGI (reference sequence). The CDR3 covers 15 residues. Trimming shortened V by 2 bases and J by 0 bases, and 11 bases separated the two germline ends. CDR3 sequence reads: CASSYTRVFSYEQYF. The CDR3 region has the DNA TGTGCCAGCAGTTACACTCGAGTCTTCTCCTACGAGCAGTACTTC.

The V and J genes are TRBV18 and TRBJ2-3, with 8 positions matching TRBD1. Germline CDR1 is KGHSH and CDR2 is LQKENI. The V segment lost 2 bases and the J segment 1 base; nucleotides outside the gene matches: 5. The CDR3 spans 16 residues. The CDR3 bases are TGTGCCAGCTCACCATTCGGACAGGGAGGCACAGATACGCAGTATTTT. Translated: CASSPFGQGGTDTQYF.

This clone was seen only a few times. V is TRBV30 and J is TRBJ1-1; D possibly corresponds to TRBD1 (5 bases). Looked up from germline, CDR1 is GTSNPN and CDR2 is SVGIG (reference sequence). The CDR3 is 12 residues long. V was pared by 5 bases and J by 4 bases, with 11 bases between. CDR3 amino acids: CAWAQGLTEAFF. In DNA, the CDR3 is TGTGCCTGGGCCCAGGGACTCACTGAAGCTTTCTTT.

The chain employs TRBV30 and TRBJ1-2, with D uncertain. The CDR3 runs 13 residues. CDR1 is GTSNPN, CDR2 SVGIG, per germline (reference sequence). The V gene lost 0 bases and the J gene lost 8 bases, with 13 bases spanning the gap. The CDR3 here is CAWSVRGVNGYTF. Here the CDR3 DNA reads TGTGCCTGGAGTGTACGAGGAGTGAACGGCTACACCTTC.

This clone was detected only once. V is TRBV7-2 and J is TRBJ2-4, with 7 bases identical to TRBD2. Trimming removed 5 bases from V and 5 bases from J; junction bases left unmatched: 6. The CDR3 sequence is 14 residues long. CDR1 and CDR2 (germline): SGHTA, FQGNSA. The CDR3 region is CASSLRGRENIQYF. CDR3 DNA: TGTGCCAGCAGCCTCCGGGGGAGGGAAAACATTCAGTACTTC.